The 5 T cell receptor beta chains listed next were all sequenced from one sample in a study of T cells after yellow fever vaccination. Each CDR3 protein is one row after TCRdb ran MiXCR on the 5' RACE reads. Of about 550,000 distinct CDR3 sequences detected, 15% to 20% appear once; the ten largest clones hold roughly an eighth. Material: PBMCs, obtained 15 days after the yellow fever booster vaccination. The origin of the receptors is a young man who received the YFV17D yellow fever vaccine.

This clonotype showed up just a few times. V usage is TRBV27 and J usage is TRBJ2-1, with D possibly matching TRBD1 (5 bases). Trimming removed 8 bases from V and 9 bases from J, with 20 bases in between. The CDR3 is made up of 14 amino acids. The germline V gene has CDR1 MNHEY and CDR2 SMNVEV (reference sequence). The CDR3 spells CASGGSQGYSEQFF. As DNA, the CDR3 is TGTGCCAGCGGTGGAAGTCAGGGTTATAGTGAGCAGTTCTTC.

This clonotype showed up just a few times. The V and J genes are TRBV5-1 and TRBJ2-3; maybe TRBD2 (6 bases). V was cut by 0 bases and J by 0 bases, with 14 bases left in between. CDR3 length: 17 amino acids. From germline, CDR1 is SGHRS and CDR2 YFSETQ. The DNA for the CDR3 is TGCGCCAGCAGCTTGGGAGTAGCGGAGATTAGCACAGATACGCAGTATTTT. It specifies CASSLGVAEISTDTQYF.

Many counts were recorded for this clonotype. The germline gene is not matched at one end of the junction; a read error may be the cause. V usage is TRBV7-2 and J usage is TRBJ2-1; 9 bases match TRBD2. The germline CDR1 and CDR2 sequences are SGHTA and FQGNSA. The CDR3 totals 15 residues. CDR3 loop: CASSLASGIYNEQFF. CDR3 nucleotide sequence: TGTGCCAGCAGTTTAGCTAGCGGGATATACAATGAGCAGTTCTTC.

V is TRBV5-1 and J is TRBJ2-3; 9 nucleotides line up with TRBD2. CDR3 length: 14 amino acids. Losses at the gene ends were 5 bases for V and 4 bases for J; bases not matched to a gene: 5. Germline lookup yields CDR1 SGHRS and CDR2 YFSETQ. This chain's CDR3 is CASRPRGGADTQYF. CDR3 coding DNA: TGCGCCAGCAGACCGCGGGGGGGCGCAGATACGCAGTATTTT.

This clonotype was seen a few times. V gene TRBV4-3 combines with J gene TRBJ1-1; D unresolved. The CDR3 runs 15 residues. Trimming cost V 2 bases and J 0 bases, with 10 bases left between them. CDR1 and CDR2 from the germline V gene are LGHNA and YSLEER. The CDR3 spells CASSQWSTLNTEAFF. For the CDR3, the DNA is TGCGCCAGCAGCCAATGGAGCACGCTGAACACTGAAGCTTTCTTT.